This T cell receptor beta chain came from a study of control samples from healthy donors and cancer patients. Method: immunoSEQ multiplex PCR; TCRdb's copy keeps in-frame clones and lacks some. The data show more than 150,000 clones, approximately 95% seen once. In germline, CDR1 is SGHDT, CDR2 YYEEEE. V was trimmed by 1 base and J by 1 base, leaving 12 bases between them. The CDR3 sequence is 16 residues long. This TCR was recovered from a man between 18 and 35 years old in good health. The chain employs TRBV5-6 and TRBJ1-3; D is undetermined. Sequenced input: blood. The CDR3 spells CASSLPPRQSGNTIYF. The CDR3, as DNA: TGTGCCAGCAGCTTGCCGCCGCGGCAATCTGGAAACACCATATATTTT. The full variable domain, completed using reference TRBV5-6 and TRBJ1-3, is DAGVTQSPTHLIKTRGQQVTLRCSPKSGHDTVSWYQQALGQGPQFIFQYYEEEERQRGNFPDRFSGHQFPNYSSELNVNALLLGDSALYLCASSLPPRQSGNTIYFGEGSWLTVV.